The 18 T cell receptor beta chains presented below share a single source sample, sequenced in a study of T-cell reconstitution after alpha-beta-depleted transplantation in children (TCRdb year 2016). Reading the label with the study, this specimen's treatment or condition is: allogeneic hematopoietic cell transplantation with graft depleted of TCRalphabeta T cells and CD19 B cells. The library was made by PCR. Data came from an Illumina HiSeq 2500. TCR libraries were prepared with molecular barcoding, using unique molecular identifiers to normalize TCRbeta repertoire quantification. TCRdb itself trimmed the public reads at Q25 with fastp, ran MiXCR and retained productive beta chains. Each CDR3 protein gets just one entry, which takes the most common genes and DNA from the rows behind it. The sample yields fewer than 700,000 distinct CDR3 sequences; more than 20% were counted once. The ten largest clones capture approximately 14% of the sample.

Sequences were derived from PBMCs, mostly from graft donor cells, sampled 360 days after TCRalphabeta/CD19-depleted stem cell transplant. The source of these receptors is a boy in the first two years of life who had a stem cell transplant for acute myeloid leukemia, so the T cells may come from the graft donor.

The chain combines TRBV10-3 with TRBJ1-5; D gene uncertain. The CDR3 runs to 16 residues. The germline gives CDR1 ENHRY, CDR2 SYGVKD. Trimming removed 3 bases from V and 2 bases from J, with 14 bases in between. The CDR3 spells CAISDSSQRGNQPQHF. CDR3 nucleotide sequence: TGTGCCATCAGTGACTCGAGTCAAAGGGGCAATCAGCCCCAGCATTTT.

CDR3 sequence reads: CASSYGTYRNEQFF. The CDR3 DNA is TGTGCCAGCAGTTACGGGACTTATCGGAATGAGCAGTTCTTC. This rearrangement joins TRBV28 to TRBJ2-1, with a tentative D call TRBD2 (6 bases). With 4 bases removed from V and 7 bases from J, the gap between germline ends came to 14 bases. The length of the CDR3 is 14 residues. Germline CDR1 MDHEN, CDR2 SYDVKM.

This clonotype was observed many times. The chain links TRBV7-9 to TRBJ2-3; D is uncertain. The CDR3 loop spans 13 amino acids. V lost 6 bases, J lost 10 bases, and 17 bases lay in between. Germline values: CDR1 SEHNR, CDR2 FQNEAQ (reference sequence). The CDR3 here is CASSSTGYDAQYF. In DNA, the CDR3 is TGTGCCAGCAGTTCGACTGGTTATGATGCGCAGTATTTT. The variable domain in full, completed from reference TRBV7-9 and TRBJ2-3, reads DTGVSQNPRHKITKRGQNVTFRCDPISEHNRLYWYRQTLGQGPEFLTYFQNEAQLEKSRLLSDRFSAERPKGSFSTLEIQRTEQGDSAMYLCASSSTGYDAQYFGPGTRLTVL.

This clonotype appeared many times. The genes are TRBV19 and TRBJ2-3; no definite D call. Trimming removed 7 bases at V and 0 bases at J, with 11 bases between. Germline V gene data show CDR1 as LNHDA and CDR2 as SQIVND (reference sequence). CDR3 length: 14 amino acids. DNA for the CDR3: TGTGCCAGTACTTCATATACGAGCACAGATACGCAGTATTTT. It specifies CASTSYTSTDTQYF. Drawing the rest from reference TRBV19 and TRBJ2-3, the complete variable domain is DGGITQSPKYLFRKEGQNVTLSCEQNLNHDAMYWYRQDPGQGLRLIYYSQIVNDFQKGDIAEGYSVSREKKESFPLTVTSAQKNPTAFYLCASTSYTSTDTQYFGPGTRLTVL.

The chain recombines TRBV20-1 with TRBJ2-7, with D possibly TRBD2 on 6 matching bases. Per the germline V gene, CDR1 is DFQATT and CDR2 is SNEGSKA (reference sequence). Trimming removed 1 base from V and 7 bases from J, with 20 bases in between. This CDR3 has 15 amino acids. In DNA form, the CDR3 reads TGCAGTGCTAGAGCCGCCAAGGGACTGCCTTTGGAGCAGTACTTC. It codes for CSARAAKGLPLEQYF.

This clonotype was observed many times. This chain connects TRBV29-1 to TRBJ2-5, with TRBD2 matching over 12 bases. The CDR3 has 17 amino acids. CDR1 SQVTM and CDR2 ANQGSEA come from the germline V gene. V shed 6 bases and J 1 base; nucleotides not matched to a gene: 12. The CDR3 coding sequence is TGCAGCGTCGTCCGCGTGACTAGCGGGGGCACCCAAGAGACCCAGTACTTC. Amino acids: CSVVRVTSGGTQETQYF.

This sequence joins TRBV6-1 and TRBJ2-1; TRBD2 aligns across 8 bases. V was pared by 6 bases and J by 1 base, with 5 bases of the junction left unmatched. There are 15 residues in the CDR3. Germline loops: CDR1 MNHNS, CDR2 SASEGT. The chain's CDR3 is CASSRAGASYNEQFF. CDR3 nucleotide sequence: TGTGCCAGCAGCCGAGCGGGGGCATCCTACAATGAGCAGTTCTTC.

This chain links TRBV4-3 with TRBJ2-5; TRBD1 is a possible D gene (6 bases). In germline, CDR1 is LGHNA, CDR2 YSLEER. V shed 0 bases and J shed 2 bases, with 10 bases lying between them. CDR3 length equals 15 residues. The chain's CDR3 is CASSQDSGDQETQYF. The CDR3 DNA follows: TGCGCCAGCAGCCAAGATTCAGGGGATCAAGAGACCCAGTACTTC.

Ten or more counts support this clonotype. V usage is TRBV20-1 and J usage is TRBJ2-2; tentative D call: TRBD2 (5 bases). This CDR3 contains 17 residues. The germline V gene encodes CDR1 DFQATT and CDR2 SNEGSKA (reference sequence). V was cut by 6 bases and J by 0 bases, with 20 bases left in between. The CDR3 loop reads CSAAGPGRRSNTGELFF. CDR3 coding DNA: TGCAGTGCCGCTGGGCCGGGGAGACGTTCGAACACCGGGGAGCTGTTTTTT.

This clonotype showed up just a few times. This chain links TRBV7-6 with TRBJ2-7, with D possibly being TRBD2 (6 bases). Germline V gene lookup returns CDR1 SGHVS and CDR2 FNYEAQ. Trimming took 7 bases from V and 4 from J, leaving 17 bases between them. The CDR3 covers 14 residues. CDR3 bases: TGTGCCAGCACCTCCGGATCGGGGGTTTACGAGCAGTACTTC. This sequence encodes CASTSGSGVYEQYF.

V is TRBV20-1 and J is TRBJ1-4, with TRBD1 matching over 7 bases. J gave up 3 bases and V 5 bases, and 6 bases lay outside the gene matches. This CDR3 comprises 14 residues. The V gene's germline CDR1 is DFQATT and CDR2 SNEGSKA (reference sequence). CDR3 coding DNA: TGCAGTGCTCCCACAGGGGTTTCTAATGAAAAACTGTTTTTT. Its translation is CSAPTGVSNEKLFF.

This clonotype occurred many times. One junction end disagrees with the germline gene, perhaps due to a read error. This chain uses TRBV12-3 or TRBV12-4 with TRBJ2-7; 9 bases map to TRBD1. CDR3 length: 15 amino acids. CDR3 bases: TGTGCCAGCAGTTTAGGCCCTCCGGGACAGGGATTCTCGGACTTC. This encodes CASSLGPPGQGFSDF.

The chain is built from TRBV29-1 and TRBJ2-4; unclear D gene. Germline assignment: CDR1 SQVTM and CDR2 ANQGSEA. The CDR3 length is 11 residues. Trimming cost V 3 bases and J 5 bases, with 5 bases left between them. The CDR3 protein is CSVDGENIQYF. The CDR3 DNA reads as TGCAGCGTTGATGGCGAAAACATTCAGTACTTC.

This clonotype was counted between two and nine times. This chain links TRBV7-2 with TRBJ2-5; D possibly matches TRBD1 or TRBD2 (5 bases each). CDR1 SGHTA and CDR2 FQGNSA come from the germline V gene. CDR3 length: 13 amino acids. The V and J ends lost 6 bases and 5 bases respectively, with 13 bases between them. Here the CDR3 reads CASSDGGAETQYF. The DNA of the CDR3 is TGTGCCAGCAGTGATGGGGGAGCGGAGACCCAGTACTTC. The variable domain in full, completed from reference TRBV7-2 and TRBJ2-5, reads GAGVSQSPSNKVTEKGKDVELRCDPISGHTALYWYRQSLGQGLEFLIYFQGNSAPDKSGLPSDRFSAERTGGSVSTLTIQRTQQEDSAVYLCASSDGGAETQYFGPGTRLLVL.

In its sample, this clonotype was seen many times. This rearrangement joins TRBV2 to TRBJ2-1; the D is unclear. The CDR3 extends over 11 amino acids. V was clipped by 6 bases and J by 1 base, with 1 base between them. Germline CDR1 is SNHLY and CDR2 is FYNNEI. CDR3: CASRSYNEQFF. CDR3 DNA sequence: TGTGCCAGCAGGTCCTACAATGAGCAGTTCTTC.

V is TRBV2 and J is TRBJ2-4; a possible D gene is TRBD2 (6 bases). The CDR3 loop spans 15 amino acids. V was cut by 7 bases and J by 3 bases, with 16 bases left in between. Germline CDR1 reads SNHLY; CDR2 reads FYNNEI. As DNA, the CDR3 is TGTGCCAGCATTTCCGGGGAGGTGGGCAAAAACATTCAGTACTTC. This encodes CASISGEVGKNIQYF.

This clonotype was picked up many times. The rearrangement uses TRBV5-1 and TRBJ2-3, with D tentatively TRBD2 (5 bases). Trimming shortened V by 2 bases and J by 0 bases, and 7 bases separated the two germline ends. The CDR3 runs 14 residues. CDR1 is SGHRS, CDR2 YFSETQ, per germline. The CDR3 here is CASSLRESTDTQYF. In nucleotides, the CDR3 is TGCGCCAGCAGCTTAAGGGAGAGCACAGATACGCAGTATTTT.

This clonotype turned up a few times. The V call is TRBV5-1, the J call TRBJ2-5; TRBD2 might be the D (5 bases). This CDR3 is built from 14 residues. The V end was cut by 4 bases, the J end by 2 bases, with 12 bases between. CDR1 is SGHRS, CDR2 YFSETQ, per germline. The CDR3 reads CASSLDWRQETQYF. As DNA, the CDR3 is TGCGCCAGCAGCCTGGACTGGAGACAAGAGACCCAGTACTTC.